This is a list of T cell receptor beta chains from one sample in a study of CD8+CD57+ T cells in acquired aplastic anemia. TCRdb recomputed calls from the reads with MiXCR, one row per CDR3 protein. The table has 450,000 to 600,000 distinct CDR3 sequences, 25% to 40% seen once; the top ten hold 0.82%. The sequencing input was sorted CD4+, CD8+, or CD8+CD57+ T cells (not recorded which) from PBMCs. All receptors derive from a human donor with aplastic anemia. CDR3s include the opening cysteine and the closing phenylalanine or tryptophan. Each record gives: V gene, clone size, J gene, D gene, CDR3 DNA, CDR3 protein. D genes are given only for firm matches. Expanded clones are given a class, and other clones once, few, many or no size at all.

V: TRBV10-3
size: .
J: TRBJ1-3
D: .
DNA: TGTGCCAGCAGTTATGGCGGGGCCGCTGGAAACACCATATATTTT
CDR3: CASSYGGAAGNTIYF

V: TRBV6-1
size: few
J: TRBJ2-7
D: .
DNA: TGTGCCAGCAGAAGCCAACGGGGTTTCTCCTACGAGCAGTACTTC
CDR3: CASRSQRGFSYEQYF

V: TRBV15
size: .
J: TRBJ2-7
D: .
DNA: TGTGCCACCAGACTAGCTGGGGACTACGAGCAGTACTTC
CDR3: CATRLAGDYEQYF

V: TRBV10-3
size: .
J: TRBJ1-5
D: .
DNA: TGTGCCATCAGTGCTGGCACAGCGATTGGCAATCAGCCCCAGCATTTT
CDR3: CAISAGTAIGNQPQHF

V: TRBV10-3
size: .
J: TRBJ2-2
D: TRBD2
DNA: TGTGCCACCGGGAGGAGTAGGGAGCTGTTTTTT
CDR3: CATGRSRELFF

V: TRBV7-8
size: many
J: TRBJ1-5
D: .
DNA: TGTGCCAGCAGCTTAGGACGGTCGGGCAATCAGCCCCAGCATTTT
CDR3: CASSLGRSGNQPQHF

V: TRBV10-3
size: many
J: TRBJ2-3
D: .
DNA: TGTGCCATCAGCCAGAGGGCGGCTAGCACAGATACGCAGTATTTT
CDR3: CAISQRAASTDTQYF

V: TRBV19
size: many
J: TRBJ1-1
D: .
DNA: TGTGCCAGTAGTCCTCACTCATTGAACACTGAAGCTTTCTTT
CDR3: CASSPHSLNTEAFF

V: TRBV11-3
size: .
J: TRBJ1-3
D: .
DNA: TGTGCCAGCAGCGGAGGGGAATCTGGAAACACCATATATTTT
CDR3: CASSGGESGNTIYF

V: TRBV20-1
size: many
J: TRBJ1-1
D: .
DNA: TGCAGTGCCAGCATCACAGGCCGAGACACTGAAGCTTTCTTT
CDR3: CSASITGRDTEAFF

V: TRBV7-2
size: many
J: TRBJ1-2
D: .
DNA: TGTGCCAGCAGCCCTCAGGCTTACTATGGCTACACCTTC
CDR3: CASSPQAYYGYTF

V: TRBV5-6
size: .
J: TRBJ1-1
D: .
DNA: TGTGCCAGCAGCTTGGAAGACGGGGGAAAAACTTTCTTT
CDR3: CASSLEDGGKTFF

V: TRBV5-1
size: many
J: TRBJ2-7
D: .
DNA: TGCGCCAGCAGCCCAGACGGGAGCTCCTACGAGCAGTACTTC
CDR3: CASSPDGSSYEQYF

V: TRBV24-1
size: many
J: TRBJ2-3
D: .
DNA: TGTGCCACCAGTGACCCCCCCACAGATACGCAGTATTTT
CDR3: CATSDPPTDTQYF

V: TRBV19
size: many
J: TRBJ1-1
D: TRBD1
DNA: TGTGCCAGTAGTCCTCGGACAGGAGGGCCAACTGAAGCTTTCTTT
CDR3: CASSPRTGGPTEAFF

V: TRBV15
size: many
J: TRBJ1-2
D: .
DNA: TGTGCCACCAGCCCGCTTCAACCTCTTCAGGGGAACTATGGCTACACCTTC
CDR3: CATSPLQPLQGNYGYTF

V: TRBV19
size: .
J: TRBJ2-2
D: .
DNA: TGTGCCAGTAGTATAGACAGGGGCGCCGGGGAGCTGTTTTTT
CDR3: CASSIDRGAGELFF

V: TRBV7-3
size: .
J: TRBJ2-2
D: .
DNA: TGTGCCAGCAGCTTAAGAGGCCGGCAGGACACCGGGGAGCTGTTTTTT
CDR3: CASSLRGRQDTGELFF

V: TRBV13
size: .
J: TRBJ2-6
D: .
DNA: TGTGCCAGCAGCGCGGGACGGCTCTCTAGGGCCAACGTCCTGACTTTC
CDR3: CASSAGRLSRANVLTF

V: TRBV19
size: many
J: TRBJ2-1
D: .
DNA: TGTGCCAGTACATCACGGAATGAGCAGTTCTTC
CDR3: CASTSRNEQFF

V: TRBV20-1
size: few
J: TRBJ2-7
D: .
DNA: TGCAGTGCCCCTGCCGGGACCGACATTTACGAGCAGTACTTC
CDR3: CSAPAGTDIYEQYF

V: TRBV15
size: .
J: TRBJ2-2
D: TRBD2
DNA: TGTGCCACCAGCAGAGAACCTCCGGGACTAGCAACCAACACCGGGGAGCTGTTTTTT
CDR3: CATSREPPGLATNTGELFF

V: TRBV11-1
size: few
J: TRBJ2-7
D: TRBD2
DNA: TGTGCCAGCAGCCGCACTCTTAGCGGGGACTCCTACGAGCAGTACTTC
CDR3: CASSRTLSGDSYEQYF

V: TRBV2
size: few
J: TRBJ1-1
D: TRBD1
DNA: TGTGCCAGCAGTGGGGGGCAGGGGGACACTGAAGCTTTCTTT
CDR3: CASSGGQGDTEAFF

V: TRBV20-1
size: .
J: TRBJ1-1
D: TRBD1
DNA: TGCAGTGCGGGGACAGGGCTAGGGACTGAAGCTTTCTTT
CDR3: CSAGTGLGTEAFF

V: TRBV10-3
size: many
J: TRBJ1-1
D: .
DNA: TGTGCCACCTCCGGGACATCTATTCCTCCCACTGAAGCTTTCTTT
CDR3: CATSGTSIPPTEAFF

V: TRBV6-5
size: few
J: TRBJ2-7
D: .
DNA: TGTGCCAGCACTTCAACACGGGCCTACGAGCAGTACTTC
CDR3: CASTSTRAYEQYF

V: TRBV9
size: few
J: TRBJ2-1
D: .
DNA: TGTGCCAGCAGCGCACATCTCCGCCGCCTAGATGAGCAGTTCTTC
CDR3: CASSAHLRRLDEQFF

V: TRBV25-1
size: .
J: TRBJ1-2
D: .
DNA: TGTGCCAGCCATCGGGGAGCGGGGGGCTATGGCTACACCTTC
CDR3: CASHRGAGGYGYTF

V: TRBV29-1
size: .
J: TRBJ2-2
D: TRBD2
DNA: TGCAGCGCGGGGACTAGCGGGGAGCTGTTTTTT
CDR3: CSAGTSGELFF

V: TRBV11-1
size: .
J: TRBJ2-7
D: TRBD1
DNA: TGTGCCAGCAGCGCAGCAATACAGGGGGCGCGCTGCGAACAGTACTTC
CDR3: CASSAAIQGARCEQYF

V: TRBV20-1
size: few
J: TRBJ1-2
D: .
DNA: TGCAGTGCTAGAGTGGGAGCAGGGGCTAACTATGGCTACACCTTC
CDR3: CSARVGAGANYGYTF

V: TRBV10-3
size: few
J: TRBJ2-7
D: .
DNA: TGTGCCAGCAGTCTCCCGGGGCAGGCAGCGATGCAGTACTTC
CDR3: CASSLPGQAAMQYF

V: TRBV2
size: many
J: TRBJ1-6
D: TRBD1
DNA: TGTGCCAGCAGTATAAATGGACAGGGGAATTCACCCCTCCACTTT
CDR3: CASSINGQGNSPLHF

V: TRBV5-6
size: .
J: TRBJ2-1
D: .
DNA: TGTGCCAGCAGCTTGTTCTTCGGGGGATACAATGAGCAGTTCTTC
CDR3: CASSLFFGGYNEQFF

V: TRBV5-1
size: few
J: TRBJ2-1
D: TRBD2
DNA: TGCGCCAGCAGCTTAGGTAGCGGGGGGAGAGTATATGAGCAGTTCTTC
CDR3: CASSLGSGGRVYEQFF

V: TRBV19
size: .
J: TRBJ2-1
D: TRBD2
DNA: TGTGCCAGTAGTACAAGACTAGCGGGAGGCCGGGATGAGCAGTTCTTC
CDR3: CASSTRLAGGRDEQFF

V: TRBV4-3
size: .
J: TRBJ2-7
D: .
DNA: TGCGCCAGCAGCCAAGACCCAACAGGGTCCTACGAGCAGTACTTC
CDR3: CASSQDPTGSYEQYF

V: TRBV11-1
size: .
J: TRBJ2-3
D: .
DNA: TGTGCCAGCAGCTTTGGGGATCACACAGATACGCAGTATTTT
CDR3: CASSFGDHTDTQYF

V: TRBV7-9
size: many
J: TRBJ2-1
D: TRBD2
DNA: TGTGCCAGCTTCACCGGGGGGGATGAGCAGTTCTTC
CDR3: CASFTGGDEQFF